This T cell receptor (beta chain) originates from a study of shared T cell receptors in the human thymus. This CDR3 is built from 15 residues. Germline V gene sequence: CDR1 MNHNS, CDR2 SASEGT. V was clipped by 3 bases and J by 6 bases, with 17 bases between them. This clone appeared a few times. Here immunoSEQ multiplex PCR was the method, and the copy in TCRdb shows in-frame clones only, minus some. In the table there are more than 550,000 clones, roughly 85% of which are singletons. This sample was also put to use in a study of human thymus T cells. Turning to that study: Within thymic and blood repertoires, V and J gene usage appeared to be biased.

V usage is TRBV6-1 and J usage is TRBJ1-2, with D perhaps TRBD1 (6 bases). The sequence was collected from a girl under three years old with a congenital heart defect. Material for sequencing was thymocytes. CDR3 DNA sequence: TGTGCCAGCAGTGACCCCGGGACACCTATCGATGGCTACACCTTC. Its translation is CASSDPGTPIDGYTF.